This T cell receptor (beta chain) was sequenced in a study of OX40 agonist ivuxolimab in advanced cancers. Turning to the study itself: The study gave patients intravenous ivuxolimab at 0.01 to 10 mg/kg every 2 weeks. The group had a mean age of around 64 years, ranged from about 20 to 79, and was less than 85% male. General study results and limits: Undetermined was the antigen specificity of the expanded peripheral T cells.

This clone was seen a single time. Antigen specificity is unknown. Trimming removed 7 bases at V and 10 bases at J, with 14 bases between. Germline V gives CDR1 LGHNT, CDR2 FRNRAP. This CDR3 contains 13 residues. At baseline, cycle 4 day 1, and cycle 7 day 1, blood was sampled. Some clones are missing from TCRdb's copy, which holds only in-frame ones; the method was immunoSEQ multiplex PCR. Among 45,000 to 65,000 clones listed, around 85% were seen once. The TCR originated in an adult with an advanced solid tumor such as melanoma, head and neck, liver or kidney cancer. Sequences were derived from CD4+ or CD8+ T cells sorted from blood, sampled in a trial of the OX40 agonist ivuxolimab. The V gene is TRBV12-5, the J gene TRBJ1-6, with a tentative D call TRBD1 (6 bases). The CDR3 region is CASVRGLESPLHF. CDR3 nucleotides: TGTGCTAGTGTGCGGGGGCTAGAATCACCCCTCCACTTT. The full variable domain, its missing parts supplied by reference TRBV12-5 and TRBJ1-6, is DARVTQTPRHKVTEMGQEVTMRCQPILGHNTVFWYRQTMMQGLELLAYFRNRAPLDDSGMPKDRFSAEMPDATLATLKIQPSEPRDSAVYFCASVRGLESPLHFGNGTRLTVT.